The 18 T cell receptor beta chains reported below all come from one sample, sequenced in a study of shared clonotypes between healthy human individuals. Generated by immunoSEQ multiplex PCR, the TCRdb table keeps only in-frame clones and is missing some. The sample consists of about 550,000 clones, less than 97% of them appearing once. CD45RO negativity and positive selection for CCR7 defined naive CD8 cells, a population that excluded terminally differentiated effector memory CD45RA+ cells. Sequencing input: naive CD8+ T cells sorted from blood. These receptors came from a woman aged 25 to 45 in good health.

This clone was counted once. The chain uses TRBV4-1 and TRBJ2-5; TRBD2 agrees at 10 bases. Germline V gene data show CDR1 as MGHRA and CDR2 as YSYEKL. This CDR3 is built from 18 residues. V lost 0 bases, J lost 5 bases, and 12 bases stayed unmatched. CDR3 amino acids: CASSQDRDITSGTETQYF. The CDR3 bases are TGCGCCAGCAGCCAAGATAGGGATATCACTAGCGGGACTGAGACCCAGTACTTC.

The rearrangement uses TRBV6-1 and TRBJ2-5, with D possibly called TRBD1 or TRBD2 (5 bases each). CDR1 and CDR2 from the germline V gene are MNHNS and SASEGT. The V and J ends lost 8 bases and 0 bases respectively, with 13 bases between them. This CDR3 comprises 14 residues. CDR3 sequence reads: CASRGTAYQETQYF. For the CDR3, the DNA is TGTGCCAGCCGAGGGACGGCGTACCAAGAGACCCAGTACTTC.

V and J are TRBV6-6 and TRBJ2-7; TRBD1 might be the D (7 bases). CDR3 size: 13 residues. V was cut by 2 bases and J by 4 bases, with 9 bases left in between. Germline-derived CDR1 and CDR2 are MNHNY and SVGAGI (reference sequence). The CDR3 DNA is TGTGCCAGCAGTTACCAGGGGGGTTACGAGCAGTACTTC. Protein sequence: CASSYQGGYEQYF.

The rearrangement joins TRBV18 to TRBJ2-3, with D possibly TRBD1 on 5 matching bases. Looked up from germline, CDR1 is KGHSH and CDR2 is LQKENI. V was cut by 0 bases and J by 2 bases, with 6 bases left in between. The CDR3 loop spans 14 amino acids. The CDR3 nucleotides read TGTGCCAGCTCACCACCGGGGCCCACAGATACGCAGTATTTT. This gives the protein CASSPPGPTDTQYF.

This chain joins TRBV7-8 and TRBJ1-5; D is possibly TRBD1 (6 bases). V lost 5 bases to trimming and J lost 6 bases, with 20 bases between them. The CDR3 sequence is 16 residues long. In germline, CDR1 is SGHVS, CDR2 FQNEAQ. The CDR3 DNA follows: TGTGCCAGCAGCCTCCTTGGGGGGCTATCATCTCAGCCCCAGCATTTT. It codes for CASSLLGGLSSQPQHF.

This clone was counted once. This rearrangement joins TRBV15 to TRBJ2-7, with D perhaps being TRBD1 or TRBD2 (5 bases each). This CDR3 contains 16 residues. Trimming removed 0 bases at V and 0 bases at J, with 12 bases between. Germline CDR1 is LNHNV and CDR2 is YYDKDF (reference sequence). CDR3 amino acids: CATSRDRAGSSYEQYF. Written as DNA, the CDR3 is TGTGCCACCAGCAGAGATCGGGCAGGGAGCTCCTACGAGCAGTACTTC.

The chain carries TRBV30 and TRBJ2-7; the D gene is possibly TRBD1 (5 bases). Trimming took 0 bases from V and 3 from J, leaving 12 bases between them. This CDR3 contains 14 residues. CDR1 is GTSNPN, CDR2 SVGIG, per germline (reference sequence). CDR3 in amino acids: CAWSVGTGDYEQYF. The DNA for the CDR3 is TGTGCCTGGAGTGTCGGAACAGGCGACTACGAGCAGTACTTC.

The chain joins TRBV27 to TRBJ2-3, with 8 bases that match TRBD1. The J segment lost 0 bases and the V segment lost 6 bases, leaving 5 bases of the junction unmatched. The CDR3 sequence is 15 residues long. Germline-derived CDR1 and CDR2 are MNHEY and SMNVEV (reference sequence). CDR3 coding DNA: TGTGCCAGCAGGTCAGGGGGCCTCAGCACAGATACGCAGTATTTT. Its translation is CASRSGGLSTDTQYF.

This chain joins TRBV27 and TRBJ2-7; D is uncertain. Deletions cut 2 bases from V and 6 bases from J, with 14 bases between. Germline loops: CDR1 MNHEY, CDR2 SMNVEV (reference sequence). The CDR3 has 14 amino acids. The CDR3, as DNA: TGTGCCAGCAGTTTACCCAACAAGTTCGGCGAGCAGTACTTC. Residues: CASSLPNKFGEQYF.

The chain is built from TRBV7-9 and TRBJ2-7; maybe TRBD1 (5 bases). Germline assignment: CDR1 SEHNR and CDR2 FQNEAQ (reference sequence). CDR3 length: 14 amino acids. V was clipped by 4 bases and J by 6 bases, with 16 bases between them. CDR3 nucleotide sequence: TGTGCCAGCAGCTCCGGTGTTTGGGGCGGCGAGCAGTACTTC. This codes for CASSSGVWGGEQYF. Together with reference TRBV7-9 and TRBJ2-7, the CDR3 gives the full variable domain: DTGVSQNPRHKITKRGQNVTFRCDPISEHNRLYWYRQTLGQGPEFLTYFQNEAQLEKSRLLSDRFSAERPKGSFSTLEIQRTEQGDSAMYLCASSSGVWGGEQYFGPGTRLTVT.

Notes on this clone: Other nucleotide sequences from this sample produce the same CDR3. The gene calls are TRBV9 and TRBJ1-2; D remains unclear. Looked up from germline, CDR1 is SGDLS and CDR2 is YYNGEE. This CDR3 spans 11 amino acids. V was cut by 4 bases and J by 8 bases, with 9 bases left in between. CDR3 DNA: TGTGCCAGCAGCTCGACGGGCGGCTACACCTTC. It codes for CASSSTGGYTF.

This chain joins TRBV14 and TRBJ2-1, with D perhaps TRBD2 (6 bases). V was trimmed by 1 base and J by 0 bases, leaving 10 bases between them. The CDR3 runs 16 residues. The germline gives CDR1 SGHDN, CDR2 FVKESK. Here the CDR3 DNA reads TGTGCCAGCAGCCAAGTGGCGGGACCCTCCTACAATGAGCAGTTCTTC. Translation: CASSQVAGPSYNEQFF. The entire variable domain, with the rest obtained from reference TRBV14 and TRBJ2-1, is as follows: EAGVTQFPSHSVIEKGQTVTLRCDPISGHDNLYWYRRVMGKEIKFLLHFVKESKQDESGMPNNRFLAERTGGTYSTLKVQPAELEDSGVYFCASSQVAGPSYNEQFFGPGTRLTVL.

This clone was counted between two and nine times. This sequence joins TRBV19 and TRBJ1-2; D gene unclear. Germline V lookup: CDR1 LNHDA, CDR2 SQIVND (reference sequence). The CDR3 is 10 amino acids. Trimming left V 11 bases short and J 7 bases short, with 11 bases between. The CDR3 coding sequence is TGTGCCTCCGTAGGAGTTGGCTACACCTTC. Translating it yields CASVGVGYTF.

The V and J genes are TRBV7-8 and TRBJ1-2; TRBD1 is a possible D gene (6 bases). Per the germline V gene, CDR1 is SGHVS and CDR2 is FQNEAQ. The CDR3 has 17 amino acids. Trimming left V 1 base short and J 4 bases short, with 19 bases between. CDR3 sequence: CASSLGIRDTRTYGYTF. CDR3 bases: TGTGCCAGCAGCTTAGGGATCCGGGACACCAGAACCTATGGCTACACCTTC.

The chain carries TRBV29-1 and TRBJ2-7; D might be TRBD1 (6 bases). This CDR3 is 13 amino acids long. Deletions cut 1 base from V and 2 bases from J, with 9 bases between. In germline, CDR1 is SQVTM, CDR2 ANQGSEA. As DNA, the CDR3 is TGCAGCGTTGAAGGGACAGCAACCTACGAGCAGTACTTC. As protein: CSVEGTATYEQYF.

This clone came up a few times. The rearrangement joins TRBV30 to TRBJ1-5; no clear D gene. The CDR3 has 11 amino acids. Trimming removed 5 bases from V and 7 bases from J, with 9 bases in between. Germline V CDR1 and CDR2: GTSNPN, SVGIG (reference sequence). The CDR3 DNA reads TGTGCCTGGGGCGAAGGCCAGCCCCAGCATTTT. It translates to CAWGEGQPQHF.

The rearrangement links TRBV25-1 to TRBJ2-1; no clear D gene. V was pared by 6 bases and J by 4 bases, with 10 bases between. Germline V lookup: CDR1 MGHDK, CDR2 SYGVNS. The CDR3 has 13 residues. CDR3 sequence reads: CASRPDRYNEQFF. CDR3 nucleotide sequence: TGTGCCAGCAGGCCGGACCGATACAATGAGCAGTTCTTC.

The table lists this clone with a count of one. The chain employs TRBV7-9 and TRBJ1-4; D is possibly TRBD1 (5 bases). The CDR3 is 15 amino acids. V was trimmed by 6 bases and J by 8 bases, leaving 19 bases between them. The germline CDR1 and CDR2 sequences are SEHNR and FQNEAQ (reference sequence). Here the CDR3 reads CASSGDGGVYEKLFF. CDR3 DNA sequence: TGTGCCAGCAGTGGAGACGGGGGGGTATACGAAAAACTGTTTTTT.